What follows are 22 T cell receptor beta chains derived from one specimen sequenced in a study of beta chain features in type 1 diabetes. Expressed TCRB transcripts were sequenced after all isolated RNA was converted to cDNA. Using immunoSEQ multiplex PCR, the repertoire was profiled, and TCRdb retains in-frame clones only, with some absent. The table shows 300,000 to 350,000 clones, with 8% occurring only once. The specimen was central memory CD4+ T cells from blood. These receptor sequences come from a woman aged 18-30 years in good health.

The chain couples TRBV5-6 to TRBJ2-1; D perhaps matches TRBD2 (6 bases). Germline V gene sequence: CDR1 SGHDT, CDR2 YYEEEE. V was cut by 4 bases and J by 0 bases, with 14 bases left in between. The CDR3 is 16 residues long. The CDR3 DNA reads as TGTGCCAGCAGCCCCGGGCCCGGGAGCTCCTACAATGAGCAGTTCTTC. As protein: CASSPGPGSSYNEQFF.

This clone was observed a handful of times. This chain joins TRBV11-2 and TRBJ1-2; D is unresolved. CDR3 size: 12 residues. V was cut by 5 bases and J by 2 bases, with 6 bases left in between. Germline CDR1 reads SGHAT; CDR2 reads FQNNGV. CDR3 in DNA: TGTGCCAGCAGCGCCGGCAACTATGGCTACACCTTC. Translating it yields CASSAGNYGYTF. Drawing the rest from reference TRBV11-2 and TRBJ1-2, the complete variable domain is EAGVAQSPRYKIIEKRQSVAFWCNPISGHATLYWYQQILGQGPKLLIQFQNNGVVDDSQLPKDRFSAERLKGVDSTLKIQPAKLEDSAVYLCASSAGNYGYTFGSGTRLTVV.

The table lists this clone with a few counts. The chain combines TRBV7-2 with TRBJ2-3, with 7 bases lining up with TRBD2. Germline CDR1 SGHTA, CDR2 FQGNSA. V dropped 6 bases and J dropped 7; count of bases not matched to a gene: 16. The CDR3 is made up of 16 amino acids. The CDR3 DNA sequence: TGTGCCAGCAGACTCGGCGGGAGTTTATCCGGAAATACGCAGTATTTT. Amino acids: CASRLGGSLSGNTQYF.

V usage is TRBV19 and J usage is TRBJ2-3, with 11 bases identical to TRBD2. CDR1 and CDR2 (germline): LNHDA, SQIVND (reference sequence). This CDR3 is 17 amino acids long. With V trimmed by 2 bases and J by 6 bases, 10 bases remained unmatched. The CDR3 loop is CASSIFVSSGRIDTQYF. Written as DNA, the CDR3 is TGTGCCAGTAGTATATTCGTTTCTAGCGGGAGGATCGATACGCAGTATTTT.

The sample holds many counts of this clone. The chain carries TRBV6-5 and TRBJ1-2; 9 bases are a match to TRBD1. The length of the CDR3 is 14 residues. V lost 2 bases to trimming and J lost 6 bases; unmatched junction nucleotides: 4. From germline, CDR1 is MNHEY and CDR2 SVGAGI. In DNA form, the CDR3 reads TGTGCCAGCAGTTACGACGGGACAGGGAATGGCTACACCTTC. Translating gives CASSYDGTGNGYTF.

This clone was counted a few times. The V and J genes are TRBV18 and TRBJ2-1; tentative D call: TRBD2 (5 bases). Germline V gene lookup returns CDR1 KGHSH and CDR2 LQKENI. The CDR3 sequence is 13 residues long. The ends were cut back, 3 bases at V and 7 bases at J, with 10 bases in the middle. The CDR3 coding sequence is TGTGCCAGCTCACCGGCTAGCCTAAATGAGCAGTTCTTC. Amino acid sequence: CASSPASLNEQFF.

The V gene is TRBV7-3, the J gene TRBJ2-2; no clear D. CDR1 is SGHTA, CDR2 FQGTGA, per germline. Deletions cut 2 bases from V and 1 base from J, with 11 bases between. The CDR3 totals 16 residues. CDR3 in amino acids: CASSLFPPGNTGELFF. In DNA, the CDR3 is TGTGCCAGCAGCTTATTCCCCCCGGGGAACACCGGGGAGCTGTTTTTT. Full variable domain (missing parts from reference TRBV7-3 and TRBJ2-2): GAGVSQTPSNKVTEKGKYVELRCDPISGHTALYWYRQSLGQGPEFLIYFQGTGAADDSGLPNDRFFAVRPEGSVSTLKIQRTERGDSAVYLCASSLFPPGNTGELFFGEGSRLTVL.

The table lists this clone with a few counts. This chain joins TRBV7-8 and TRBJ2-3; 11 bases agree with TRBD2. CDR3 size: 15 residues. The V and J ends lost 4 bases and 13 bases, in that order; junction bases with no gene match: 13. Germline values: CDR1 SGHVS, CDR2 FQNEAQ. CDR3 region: CASSYTSGRHLREYF. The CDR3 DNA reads TGTGCCAGCAGCTACACTAGCGGGAGACACCTCCGAGAGTATTTT.

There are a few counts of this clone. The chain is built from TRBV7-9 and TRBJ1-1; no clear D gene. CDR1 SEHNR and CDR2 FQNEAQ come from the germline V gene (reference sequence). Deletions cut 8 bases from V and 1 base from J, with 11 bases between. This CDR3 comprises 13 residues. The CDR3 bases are TGTGCCAGCGTTTTAGGCAGGAACACTGAAGCTTTCTTT. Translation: CASVLGRNTEAFF.

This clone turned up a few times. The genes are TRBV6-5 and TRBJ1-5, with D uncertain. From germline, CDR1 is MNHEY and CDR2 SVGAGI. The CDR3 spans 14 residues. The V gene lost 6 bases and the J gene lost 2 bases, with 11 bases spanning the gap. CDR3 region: CASRTGVGNQPQHF. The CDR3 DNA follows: TGTGCCAGCAGAACGGGTGTTGGCAATCAGCCCCAGCATTTT.

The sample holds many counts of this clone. The CDR3 DNA reads TGTGCCAGCAGCCCGACCGGCAGGGTGGAGTTCTTC. It translates to CASSPTGRVEFF. The chain is built from TRBV7-2 and TRBJ2-1; possibly TRBD1 for D (5 bases). The length of the CDR3 is 12 residues. V shed 5 bases and J shed 14 bases, with 16 bases lying between them. Germline CDR1 is SGHTA and CDR2 is FQGNSA.

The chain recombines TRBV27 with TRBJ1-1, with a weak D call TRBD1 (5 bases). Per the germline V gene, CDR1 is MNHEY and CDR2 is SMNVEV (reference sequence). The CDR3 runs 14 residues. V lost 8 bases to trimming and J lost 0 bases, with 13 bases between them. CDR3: CASGTGRVNTEAFF. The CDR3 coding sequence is TGTGCCAGCGGGACGGGACGGGTGAACACTGAAGCTTTCTTT.

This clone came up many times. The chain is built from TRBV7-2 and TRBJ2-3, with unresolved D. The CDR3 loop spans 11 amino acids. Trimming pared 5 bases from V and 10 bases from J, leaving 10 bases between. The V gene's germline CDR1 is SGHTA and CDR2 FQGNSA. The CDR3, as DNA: TGTGCCAGCAGCCCCCAAAGGGCGCAGTATTTT. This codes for CASSPQRAQYF. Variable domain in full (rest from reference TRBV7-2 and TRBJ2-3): GAGVSQSPSNKVTEKGKDVELRCDPISGHTALYWYRQSLGQGLEFLIYFQGNSAPDKSGLPSDRFSAERTGGSVSTLTIQRTQQEDSAVYLCASSPQRAQYFGPGTRLTVL.

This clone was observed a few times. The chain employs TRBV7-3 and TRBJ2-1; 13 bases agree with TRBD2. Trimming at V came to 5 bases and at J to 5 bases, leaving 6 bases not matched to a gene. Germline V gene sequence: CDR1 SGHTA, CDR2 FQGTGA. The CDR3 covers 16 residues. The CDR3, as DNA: TGTGCCAGCAGCCCCCACGGGACTAGCGGGAACAATGAGCAGTTCTTC. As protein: CASSPHGTSGNNEQFF. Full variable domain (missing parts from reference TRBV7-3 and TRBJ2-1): GAGVSQTPSNKVTEKGKYVELRCDPISGHTALYWYRQSLGQGPEFLIYFQGTGAADDSGLPNDRFFAVRPEGSVSTLKIQRTERGDSAVYLCASSPHGTSGNNEQFFGPGTRLTVL.

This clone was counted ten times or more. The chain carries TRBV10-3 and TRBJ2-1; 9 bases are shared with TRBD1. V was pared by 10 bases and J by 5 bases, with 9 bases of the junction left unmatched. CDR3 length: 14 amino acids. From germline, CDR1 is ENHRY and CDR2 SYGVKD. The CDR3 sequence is CATEPGQGNNEQFF. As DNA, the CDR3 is TGTGCCACCGAACCGGGACAGGGAAACAATGAGCAGTTCTTC.

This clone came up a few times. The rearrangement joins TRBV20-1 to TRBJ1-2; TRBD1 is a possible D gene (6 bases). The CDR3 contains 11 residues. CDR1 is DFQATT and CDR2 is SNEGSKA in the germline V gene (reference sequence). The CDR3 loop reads CGGGRNYGYTF. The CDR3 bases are TGCGGGGGCGGGCGCAACTATGGCTACACCTTC.

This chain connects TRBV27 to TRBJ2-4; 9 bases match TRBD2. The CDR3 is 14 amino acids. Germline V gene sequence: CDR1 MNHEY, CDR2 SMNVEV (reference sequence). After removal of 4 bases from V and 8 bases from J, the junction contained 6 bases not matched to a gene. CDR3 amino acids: CASSSLSGSDIQYF. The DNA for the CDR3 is TGTGCCAGCAGTTCTCTTAGCGGGAGTGACATTCAGTACTTC.

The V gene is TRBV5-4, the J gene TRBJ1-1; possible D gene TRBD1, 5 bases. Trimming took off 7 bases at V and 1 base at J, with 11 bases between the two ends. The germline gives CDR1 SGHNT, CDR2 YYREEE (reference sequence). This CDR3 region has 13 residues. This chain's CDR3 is CASRGHQNTEAFF. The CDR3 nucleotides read TGTGCCAGCCGCGGACACCAGAACACTGAAGCTTTCTTT.

CDR3 nucleotide sequence: TGCGCCAGCAGCCAAGTCGGTTTGAGTGGCGGGGACATTCAGTACTTC. Protein product: CASSQVGLSGGDIQYF. The chain combines TRBV4-1 with TRBJ2-4; D possibly corresponds to TRBD2 (6 bases). V was cut by 1 base and J by 8 bases, with 18 bases left in between. This CDR3 is built from 16 residues. CDR1 and CDR2 from the germline V gene are MGHRA and YSYEKL.

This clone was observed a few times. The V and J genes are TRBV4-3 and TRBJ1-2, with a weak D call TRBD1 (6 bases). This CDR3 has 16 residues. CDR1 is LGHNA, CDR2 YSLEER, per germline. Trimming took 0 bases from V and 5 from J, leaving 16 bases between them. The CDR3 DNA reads TGCGCCAGCAGCCAAGAAAGGGGGGCCGCCGGTTATGGCTACACCTTC. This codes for CASSQERGAAGYGYTF.

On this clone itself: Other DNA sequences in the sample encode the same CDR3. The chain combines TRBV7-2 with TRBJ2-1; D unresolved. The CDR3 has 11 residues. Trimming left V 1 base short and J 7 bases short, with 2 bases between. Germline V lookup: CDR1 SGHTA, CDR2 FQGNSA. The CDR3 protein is CASSLVNEQFF. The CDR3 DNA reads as TGTGCCAGCAGCTTAGTGAATGAGCAGTTCTTC.

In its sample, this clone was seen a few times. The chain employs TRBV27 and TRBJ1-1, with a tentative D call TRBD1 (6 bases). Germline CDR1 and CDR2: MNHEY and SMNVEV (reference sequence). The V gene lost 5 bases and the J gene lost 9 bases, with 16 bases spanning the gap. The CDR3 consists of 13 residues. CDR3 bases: TGTGCCAGCAGTGGGGGGGGCCCCTTAAAAGCTTTCTTT. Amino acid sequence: CASSGGGPLKAFF.